The TCR beta chain described here comes from a study of T cell clones after liver transplantation. The overall study: Post-transplant blood was tracked for graft-donor-reactive T cell clones identified in a pre-transplant mixed lymphocyte reaction. Draws occurred before transplant, before withdrawal, and after complete or failed withdrawal.

Assay used: immunoSEQ multiplex PCR; TCRdb lists only in-frame clones, some missing. Among approximately 11,000 clones listed, 60% to 85% were seen once. On this clone: No antigen is known for it.

CDR3 length: 13 amino acids. V lost 6 bases and J 1 base, leaving 9 bases between the germline ends. CDR1 is MNHEY, CDR2 SVGAGI, per germline. The study's findings and limits: A significant post-transplant drop in circulating graft-donor-reactive CD4 TCRbeta sequences occurred in most of the 8 subjects. A larger donor-reactive than third-party decline suggested partial antigen-specific deletion.

Sequenced material: CD4+ T cells from blood, taken around 32 months after liver transplant. The TCR sequence derives from a human patient who received a liver transplant. A share of the T cells may be of graft donor origin. This chain connects TRBV6-5 to TRBJ1-1; D is undetermined. The CDR3 coding sequence is TGTGCCAGCAGCCTACATGGGAACACTGAAGCTTTCTTT. Amino acids: CASSLHGNTEAFF.